The 23 T cell receptor beta chains below come from one sample, sequenced in a study of CD8+ T cells in alopecia areata. Sequencing used cDNA as its template, made by extracting RNA and reverse transcribing it. Sequencing was performed with immunoSEQ multiplex PCR; in TCRdb, only in-frame clones are kept and a portion is missing. Of 60,000 to 85,000 clones listed, approximately 64% are singletons. Treatment defined: oral pan-JAK inhibitor, 5-10 mg twice daily. The sample consisted of CD8+ T cells sorted from blood, taken at week 24, from a patient treated with tofacitinib. These receptors originate from a human donor with alopecia areata.

This chain joins TRBV7-2 and TRBJ2-7, with TRBD2 matching 13 bases. This CDR3 has 14 amino acids. Germline CDR1 reads SGHTA; CDR2 reads FQGNSA. V gave up 4 bases and J gave up 3 bases; unmatched junction bases: 0. The CDR3 region has the DNA TGTGCCAGCAGCTGGACTAGCGGGAGCTACGAGCAGTACTTC. It codes for CASSWTSGSYEQYF. Combining the CDR3 with reference TRBV7-2 and TRBJ2-7 gives the whole variable domain GAGVSQSPSNKVTEKGKDVELRCDPISGHTALYWYRQSLGQGLEFLIYFQGNSAPDKSGLPSDRFSAERTGGSVSTLTIQRTQQEDSAVYLCASSWTSGSYEQYFGPGTRLTVT.

The chain links TRBV4-1 to TRBJ2-3, with D maybe TRBD1 (6 bases). Germline V gene data show CDR1 as MGHRA and CDR2 as YSYEKL. This CDR3 spans 14 amino acids. The V gene lost 4 bases and the J gene lost 1 base, with 9 bases spanning the gap. CDR3 loop: CASSPWTGTDTQYF. CDR3 coding DNA: TGCGCCAGCAGCCCCTGGACAGGCACAGATACGCAGTATTTT.

The V and J genes are TRBV4-1 and TRBJ2-1, with D maybe TRBD2 (6 bases). This CDR3 has 16 amino acids. Per germline, CDR1 MGHRA and CDR2 YSYEKL. The V gene lost 0 bases and the J gene lost 3 bases, with 12 bases spanning the gap. CDR3 protein: CASSQDVGLLYNEQFF. The CDR3 nucleotides are TGCGCCAGCAGCCAAGATGTGGGACTTCTCTACAATGAGCAGTTCTTC.

This chain uses TRBV14 with TRBJ2-3; D is perhaps TRBD1 or TRBD2 (5 bases each). V was trimmed by 5 bases and J by 0 bases, leaving 6 bases between them. CDR1 and CDR2 from the germline V gene are SGHDN and FVKESK. This CDR3 has 13 amino acids. CDR3 protein: CASSWGSTDTQYF. The DNA of the CDR3 is TGTGCCAGCAGCTGGGGGAGCACAGATACGCAGTATTTT. Combining the CDR3 with reference TRBV14 and TRBJ2-3 gives the whole variable domain EAGVTQFPSHSVIEKGQTVTLRCDPISGHDNLYWYRRVMGKEIKFLLHFVKESKQDESGMPNNRFLAERTGGTYSTLKVQPAELEDSGVYFCASSWGSTDTQYFGPGTRLTVL.

With respect to this clone: With a much larger clone just one base away, this may be a read error. The rearrangement uses TRBV5-8 and TRBJ2-1; 7 nucleotides line up with TRBD2. The CDR3 consists of 15 residues. Germline trimming cut 2 bases from V and 0 bases from J; bases unmatched to any gene: 2. The germline V gene encodes CDR1 SGHTS and CDR2 YDEGEE. CDR3: CASSFGGSSYNEQFF. In nucleotides, the CDR3 is TGTGCCAGCAGCTTCGGGGGGAGCTCCTACAATGAGCAGTTCTTC.

This sequence joins TRBV29-1 and TRBJ1-2, with D tentatively TRBD1 (5 bases). V was pared by 3 bases and J by 4 bases, with 6 bases between. The CDR3 extends over 11 amino acids. CDR1 and CDR2 from the germline V gene are SQVTM and ANQGSEA. The CDR3 nucleotides read TGCAGCGTTGATCAGGGCTATGGCTACACCTTC. Translating it yields CSVDQGYGYTF.

This clone showed up just once. The V gene is TRBV7-3, the J gene TRBJ2-3; D tentatively fits TRBD1 or TRBD2 (5 bases each). Germline CDR1 and CDR2: SGHTA and FQGTGA. Between the trimmed V and J ends, which lost 2 bases and 3 bases, there was a span of 12 bases. The CDR3 length is 15 residues. The CDR3 region has the DNA TGTGCCAGCAGCTTAGGGGGATTTAGAACAGATACGCAGTATTTT. This encodes CASSLGGFRTDTQYF. Complete variable domain (other parts from reference TRBV7-3 and TRBJ2-3): GAGVSQTPSNKVTEKGKYVELRCDPISGHTALYWYRQSLGQGPEFLIYFQGTGAADDSGLPNDRFFAVRPEGSVSTLKIQRTERGDSAVYLCASSLGGFRTDTQYFGPGTRLTVL.

The CDR3 sequence is CASSTPQGATYEQYF. CDR3 DNA: TGTGCCAGCAGCACACCACAGGGGGCCACGTACGAGCAGTACTTC. V and J are TRBV7-9 and TRBJ2-7, with 9 bases that match TRBD1. Per the germline V gene, CDR1 is SEHNR and CDR2 is FQNEAQ (reference sequence). J was trimmed by 4 bases and V by 5 bases; bases with no gene match: 9. The CDR3 runs to 15 residues.

V usage is TRBV27 and J usage is TRBJ2-7, with a possible D match to TRBD2 (7 bases). V was pared by 2 bases and J by 2 bases, with 10 bases between. This CDR3 contains 14 residues. CDR1 is MNHEY, CDR2 SMNVEV, per germline (reference sequence). In DNA, the CDR3 is TGTGCCAGCAGTTTAGGGGGGGGCCCCTACGAGCAGTACTTC. Translating it yields CASSLGGGPYEQYF.

The chain couples TRBV30 to TRBJ2-1; tentative D call: TRBD2 (6 bases). Trimming removed 4 bases at V and 2 bases at J, with 12 bases between. The CDR3 has 14 residues. CDR1 and CDR2 (germline): GTSNPN, SVGIG (reference sequence). CDR3 sequence: CAWNTGGTYNEQFF. The CDR3 DNA reads TGTGCCTGGAATACTGGAGGGACCTACAATGAGCAGTTCTTC.

The chain couples TRBV5-1 to TRBJ2-7; D ambiguous. V shed 2 bases and J shed 5 bases, with 5 bases lying between them. CDR3 size: 11 residues. Germline-derived CDR1 and CDR2 are SGHRS and YFSETQ. DNA for the CDR3: TGCGCCAGCAGCTTAAGGGACGAGCAGTACTTC. Its protein product is CASSLRDEQYF.

The rearrangement uses TRBV7-6 and TRBJ1-3; TRBD1 might be the D (6 bases). CDR3 size: 15 residues. In germline, CDR1 is SGHVS, CDR2 FNYEAQ. V was shortened by 5 bases and J by 1 base, with 12 bases between the two germline ends. In DNA form, the CDR3 reads TGTGCCAGCAGCCTCGGGAGGGGGTCTGGAAACACCATATATTTT. It translates to CASSLGRGSGNTIYF.

This clone was seen only once. This chain joins TRBV4-1 and TRBJ2-7, with D hard to call. CDR3 length: 15 residues. Germline assignment: CDR1 MGHRA and CDR2 YSYEKL. Between the trimmed V and J ends, which lost 0 bases and 3 bases, there was a span of 12 bases. The CDR3 region is CASSQEGPSSYEQYF. CDR3 nucleotide sequence: TGCGCCAGCAGCCAAGAGGGTCCGTCTAGCTACGAGCAGTACTTC.

This chain uses TRBV27 with TRBJ1-5, with a tentative D call TRBD1 (5 bases). Germline V gene lookup returns CDR1 MNHEY and CDR2 SMNVEV (reference sequence). The ends were cut back, 6 bases at V and 0 bases at J, with 18 bases in the middle. CDR3 length: 17 residues. The DNA for the CDR3 is TGTGCCAGCAGACCCGGGACCTACCGCTTTAGCAATCAGCCCCAGCATTTT. Amino acids: CASRPGTYRFSNQPQHF.

This clone was observed a single time. The gene calls are TRBV29-1 and TRBJ1-2, with D possibly TRBD1 on 6 matching bases. The CDR3 contains 12 residues. The V gene's germline CDR1 is SQVTM and CDR2 ANQGSEA. The V end lost 4 bases, the J end lost 4 bases, and 10 bases lay between the germline ends. CDR3 protein: CSVVTGLYGYTF. CDR3 coding DNA: TGCAGCGTTGTTACAGGGCTCTATGGCTACACCTTC. The complete variable domain, with remaining parts taken from reference TRBV29-1 and TRBJ1-2, reads SAVISQKPSRDICQRGTSLTIQCQVDSQVTMMFWYRQQPGQSLTLIATANQGSEATYESGFVIDKFPISRPNLTFSTLTVSNMSPEDSSIYLCSVVTGLYGYTFGSGTRLTVV.

V usage is TRBV27 and J usage is TRBJ2-2; 7 nucleotides agree with TRBD2. V shed 4 bases and J 1 base; nucleotides not matched to a gene: 3. CDR1 and CDR2 from the germline V gene are MNHEY and SMNVEV (reference sequence). This CDR3 region has 15 residues. For the CDR3, the DNA is TGTGCCAGCAGTTCCCGGGAGGTGAACACCGGGGAGCTGTTTTTT. Protein sequence: CASSSREVNTGELFF.

This clone is large (0.1 to 1%). The chain couples TRBV2 to TRBJ2-7, with a possible D match to TRBD2 (5 bases). The V end lost 3 bases, the J end lost 4 bases, and 16 bases lay between the germline ends. Looked up from germline, CDR1 is SNHLY and CDR2 is FYNNEI. This CDR3 has 15 residues. The CDR3 spells CASSEFGGPDYEQYF. CDR3 sequence (DNA): TGTGCCAGCAGTGAGTTTGGCGGGCCCGATTACGAGCAGTACTTC.

The chain combines TRBV27 with TRBJ2-7; 11 bases are shared with TRBD2. This CDR3 region has 14 residues. Germline loops: CDR1 MNHEY, CDR2 SMNVEV (reference sequence). V trimming: 5 bases; J trimming: 3 bases; junction bases outside the gene matches: 3. DNA of the CDR3: TGTGCCAGCAGTGCAGGACTAGCGGGCTACGAGCAGTACTTC. It encodes CASSAGLAGYEQYF.

The chain is built from TRBV7-9 and TRBJ1-2; D gene uncertain. V lost 6 bases to trimming and J lost 6 bases, with 26 bases between them. Germline-derived CDR1 and CDR2 are SEHNR and FQNEAQ (reference sequence). The CDR3 loop spans 17 amino acids. CDR3 DNA: TGTGCCAGCAGAGTTGTCGGGGAGCACTCCAAATCAGATGGCTACACCTTC. As protein: CASRVVGEHSKSDGYTF.

This clone came up a few times. The rearrangement links TRBV19 to TRBJ2-1, with D possibly TRBD2 on 7 matching bases. Germline V lookup: CDR1 LNHDA, CDR2 SQIVND (reference sequence). The CDR3 is made up of 15 amino acids. Trimming cost V 2 bases and J 9 bases, with 17 bases left between them. CDR3 amino acids: CASSIPRHGGAEQFF. The CDR3 DNA reads as TGTGCCAGTAGTATACCCCGACATGGGGGGGCTGAGCAGTTCTTC.

The chain links TRBV11-2 to TRBJ2-2; 7 nucleotides agree with TRBD1. In germline, CDR1 is SGHAT, CDR2 FQNNGV. The CDR3 is 16 amino acids. V was pared by 5 bases and J by 4 bases, with 10 bases of the junction left unmatched. The CDR3 protein is CASSPDPTGPTGELFF. The CDR3 DNA reads TGTGCCAGCAGCCCCGACCCGACAGGGCCCACCGGGGAGCTGTTTTTT. The entire variable domain, with the rest obtained from reference TRBV11-2 and TRBJ2-2, is as follows: EAGVAQSPRYKIIEKRQSVAFWCNPISGHATLYWYQQILGQGPKLLIQFQNNGVVDDSQLPKDRFSAERLKGVDSTLKIQPAKLEDSAVYLCASSPDPTGPTGELFFGEGSRLTVL.

V and J are TRBV11-2 and TRBJ1-1; D unclear. The germline V and J ends were trimmed by 1 base and 6 bases, with 9 bases remaining between them. The CDR3 is made up of 13 amino acids. Germline V gene lookup returns CDR1 SGHAT and CDR2 FQNNGV. The CDR3 DNA reads as TGTGCCAGCAGCTTAGCAGGATCCGCTGAAGCTTTCTTT. This gives the protein CASSLAGSAEAFF. Full variable domain (remainder filled in from reference TRBV11-2 and TRBJ1-1): EAGVAQSPRYKIIEKRQSVAFWCNPISGHATLYWYQQILGQGPKLLIQFQNNGVVDDSQLPKDRFSAERLKGVDSTLKIQPAKLEDSAVYLCASSLAGSAEAFFGQGTRLTVV.

The gene calls are TRBV4-1 and TRBJ2-1, with a weak D call TRBD1 (6 bases). The V end lost 0 bases, the J end lost 2 bases, and 14 bases lay between the germline ends. There are 17 residues in the CDR3. CDR1 MGHRA and CDR2 YSYEKL come from the germline V gene. The CDR3, as DNA: TGCGCCAGCAGCCAAGAGCCCACAGGGCATGCCTACAATGAGCAGTTCTTC. It specifies CASSQEPTGHAYNEQFF.